The TCR beta chain described here comes from a study of T cell responses to AZD1222 COVID-19 vaccine. The CDR3 spans 16 residues. Germline CDR1 and CDR2: MNHEY and SVGEGT. Trimming cost V 4 bases and J 2 bases; bases outside gene matches: 7. Here immunoSEQ multiplex PCR was the method, and the copy in TCRdb shows in-frame clones only, minus some. The sample lists tens of thousands of clones; 80% to 90% were seen once. Regarding the study as a whole: Females outnumbered males among donors, who were mostly white British; clonal diversity was possibly underestimated. Spike-specific TCR breadth and depth grew following two AZD1222 doses. A reported finding is that nearly half of spike-specific TCRs target unmutated variant regions. The study found vaccine-associated CD4 TCRs spanning spike, dominant at 160-218 and 743-854.

This clone was observed a single time. As yet, its antigen is unknown. The sequences come from peripheral blood, collected on day 0 of AZD1222 vaccination. The chain employs TRBV6-2 or TRBV6-3 and TRBJ2-3; TRBD1 matches at 9 bases. This clonotype originated in an adult in good health. This chain's CDR3 is CASSSTGGIFTDTQYF. The CDR3 nucleotides are TGTGCCAGCAGTTCGACAGGGGGGATATTCACAGATACGCAGTATTTT.